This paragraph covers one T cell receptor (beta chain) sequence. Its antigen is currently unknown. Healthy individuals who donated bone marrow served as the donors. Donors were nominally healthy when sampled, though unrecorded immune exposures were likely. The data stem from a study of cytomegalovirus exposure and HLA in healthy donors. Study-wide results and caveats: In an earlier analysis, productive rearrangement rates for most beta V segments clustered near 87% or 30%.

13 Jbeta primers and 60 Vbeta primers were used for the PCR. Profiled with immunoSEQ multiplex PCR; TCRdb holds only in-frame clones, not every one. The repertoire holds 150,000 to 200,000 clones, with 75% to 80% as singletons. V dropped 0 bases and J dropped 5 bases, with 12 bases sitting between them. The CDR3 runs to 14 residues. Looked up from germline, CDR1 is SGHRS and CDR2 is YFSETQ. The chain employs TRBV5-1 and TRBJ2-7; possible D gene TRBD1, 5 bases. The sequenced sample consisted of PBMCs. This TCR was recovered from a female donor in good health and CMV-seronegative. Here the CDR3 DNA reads TGCGCCAGCAGCTTGGGGGGCAGTTCCGACGAGCAGTACTTC. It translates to CASSLGGSSDEQYF.